This T cell receptor (beta chain) was captured in a study of blood T cells in healthy people across ages. Study-level findings and limits: Across the age range, TCR beta diversity per million T cells fell in a roughly linear way. It was held that diversity estimates obtained from one million T cells represented underestimates.

The germline V gene has CDR1 SGDLS and CDR2 YYNGEE. The CDR3 extends over 14 amino acids. Trimming pared 0 bases from V and 4 bases from J, leaving 5 bases between. A J-beta primer mix and a sample-barcoded 5' primer were used in a second PCR of about 7 to 12 cycles. Via MiXCR, TCRdb re-called the 5' RACE reads, giving one row per CDR3 protein. Of around 1,800,000 distinct CDR3 sequences listed, more than 35% are singletons. This clonotype was seen a few times. No antigen is known for it. There were healthy Caucasian individuals from Russia, aged roughly 6 to 95, serving as donors. Per-sample yields of isolated PBMCs were at least 6 million.

This rearrangement joins TRBV9 to TRBJ2-6, with D hard to call. The sample was blood. The TCR sequence derives from a human donor in good health. The CDR3 protein is CASSVGPGANVLTF. The CDR3 DNA reads as TGTGCCAGCAGCGTAGGGCCCGGGGCCAACGTCCTGACTTTC.